This is a list of T cell receptor beta chains from one sample in a study of blood T cell repertoires in COVID-19. Data came from immunoSEQ multiplex PCR; TCRdb stores just in-frame clones and leaves some out. Of approximately 250,000 clones in the sample, around nine tenths were seen once. The sequenced sample consisted of peripheral blood. These receptors were taken from a man aged 35 to 55 with active or convalescent COVID-19. Each CDR3 is given with its conserved first and last residue. The D gene is left open where the match is weak. Some rows have no size entry. The others give once, few or many, or a class for an expanded clone.

CDR3aa: CASRGQASYEQYF
CDR3nt: TGCGCCAGCAGGGGACAGGCCTCCTACGAGCAGTACTTC
v_gene: TRBV5-1
abundance: .
d_gene: TRBD1
j_gene: TRBJ2-7

CDR3aa: CASSPTGDVWAQHF
CDR3nt: TGTGCCAGCAGCCCAACAGGGGACGTTTGGGCCCAGCATTTT
v_gene: TRBV7-8
abundance: .
d_gene: TRBD1
j_gene: TRBJ1-5

CDR3aa: CASSSPPETQYF
CDR3nt: TGTGCCAGCAGCTCCCCTCCAGAGACCCAGTACTTC
v_gene: TRBV7-2
abundance: .
d_gene: .
j_gene: TRBJ2-5

CDR3aa: CASSRGQEETQYF
CDR3nt: TGTGCCAGCAGTAGGGGACAGGAAGAGACCCAGTACTTC
v_gene: TRBV6-4
abundance: .
d_gene: TRBD1
j_gene: TRBJ2-5

CDR3aa: CAWLPGQGSYEQYF
CDR3nt: TGCGCCTGGTTGCCGGGACAGGGATCCTACGAGCAGTACTTC
v_gene: TRBV10-1
abundance: .
d_gene: TRBD1
j_gene: TRBJ2-7

CDR3aa: CASSSGVVGYTF
CDR3nt: TGTGCCAGCAGTTCCGGGGTAGTTGGCTACACCTTC
v_gene: TRBV6-5
abundance: .
d_gene: .
j_gene: TRBJ1-2

CDR3aa: CTSSQDGDRDTGELFF
CDR3nt: TGCACCAGCAGCCAAGATGGGGACAGGGACACCGGGGAGCTGTTTTTT
v_gene: TRBV1
abundance: .
d_gene: .
j_gene: TRBJ2-2

CDR3aa: CAISGTKRAHFHEQFF
CDR3nt: TGTGCCATCAGTGGGACTAAGCGGGCCCATTTCCATGAGCAGTTCTTC
v_gene: TRBV10-3
abundance: .
d_gene: .
j_gene: TRBJ2-1

CDR3aa: CATMRQGLNYGYTF
CDR3nt: TGTGCCACCATGAGACAGGGCCTTAACTATGGCTACACCTTC
v_gene: TRBV6-5
abundance: .
d_gene: TRBD1
j_gene: TRBJ1-2

CDR3aa: CASSWTSNEQFF
CDR3nt: TGTGCCAGCAGCTGGACAAGCAATGAGCAGTTCTTC
v_gene: TRBV11-2
abundance: .
d_gene: .
j_gene: TRBJ2-1

CDR3aa: CASSYEGGGRFNEQFF
CDR3nt: TGTGCCAGCAGTTACGAAGGGGGCGGGAGGTTTAATGAGCAGTTCTTC
v_gene: TRBV6-5
abundance: .
d_gene: .
j_gene: TRBJ2-1

CDR3aa: CASSQAWTGLNTEAFF
CDR3nt: TGTGCCAGCAGCCAAGCGTGGACAGGCTTGAACACTGAAGCTTTCTTT
v_gene: TRBV14
abundance: .
d_gene: TRBD1
j_gene: TRBJ1-1

CDR3aa: CASSAPSTGTEAFF
CDR3nt: TGTGCCAGCAGCGCCCCGTCGACAGGGACTGAAGCTTTCTTT
v_gene: TRBV9
abundance: once
d_gene: TRBD1
j_gene: TRBJ1-1

CDR3aa: CASRTGVNEQFF
CDR3nt: TGTGCCTCCCGGACAGGGGTGAATGAGCAGTTCTTC
v_gene: TRBV19
abundance: .
d_gene: TRBD1
j_gene: TRBJ2-1

CDR3aa: CASSPTGTGGQNYGYTF
CDR3nt: TGCGCCAGCAGCCCAACCGGGACAGGGGGGCAGAACTATGGCTACACCTTC
v_gene: TRBV4-1
abundance: .
d_gene: TRBD1
j_gene: TRBJ1-2

CDR3aa: CASSETGAGGTYNEQFF
CDR3nt: TGTGCCAGCAGTGAAACGGGAGCGGGGGGGACCTACAATGAGCAGTTCTTC
v_gene: TRBV25-1
abundance: .
d_gene: TRBD2
j_gene: TRBJ2-1

CDR3aa: CASRDRDMVFSGANVLTF
CDR3nt: TGCGCCAGTCGGGACAGGGACATGGTTTTCTCTGGGGCCAACGTCCTGACTTTC
v_gene: TRBV5-1
abundance: .
d_gene: TRBD1
j_gene: TRBJ2-6

CDR3aa: CASSQQGLGQPQHF
CDR3nt: TGTGCCAGCAGTCAACAGGGGTTGGGTCAGCCCCAGCATTTT
v_gene: TRBV6-5
abundance: .
d_gene: TRBD1
j_gene: TRBJ1-5

CDR3aa: CASSQDPARVSPLHF
CDR3nt: TGTGCCAGCAGCCAAGACCCCGCCAGGGTCTCACCCCTCCACTTT
v_gene: TRBV14
abundance: .
d_gene: .
j_gene: TRBJ1-6

CDR3aa: CSARDNGNTIYF
CDR3nt: TGCAGCGCCAGGGACAATGGAAACACCATATATTTT
v_gene: TRBV29-1
abundance: .
d_gene: .
j_gene: TRBJ1-3

CDR3aa: CASKRDSGNTIYF
CDR3nt: TGTGCCAGCAAACGGGACTCTGGAAACACCATATATTTT
v_gene: TRBV3-1/TRBV3-2
abundance: .
d_gene: .
j_gene: TRBJ1-3

CDR3aa: CASSLVGRGHRDEQFF
CDR3nt: TGTGCCAGCAGCTTGGTCGGCAGGGGCCATCGGGATGAGCAGTTCTTC
v_gene: TRBV5-6
abundance: .
d_gene: .
j_gene: TRBJ2-1

CDR3aa: CASSSGQGDGELFF
CDR3nt: TGCGCCAGCAGCTCAGGACAGGGCGACGGGGAGCTGTTTTTT
v_gene: TRBV5-1
abundance: .
d_gene: TRBD1
j_gene: TRBJ2-2

CDR3aa: CASRIDTRAGSYEQYF
CDR3nt: TGTGCCAGCAGGATAGATACTAGAGCGGGCTCCTACGAGCAGTACTTC
v_gene: TRBV21-1
abundance: .
d_gene: .
j_gene: TRBJ2-7

CDR3aa: CAISDLQGRFSFGTF
CDR3nt: TGTGCCATCAGTGACTTACAGGGTCGATTTTCTTTTGGCACCTTC
v_gene: TRBV10-3
abundance: .
d_gene: .
j_gene: TRBJ1-2

CDR3aa: CASSPGLAGGSPYEQYF
CDR3nt: TGTGCCAGCAGCCCAGGACTAGCGGGGGGGTCGCCCTACGAGCAGTACTTC
v_gene: TRBV13
abundance: .
d_gene: TRBD2
j_gene: TRBJ2-7

CDR3aa: CASSSVQGVVGQPQHF
CDR3nt: TGTGCCAGCAGCTCAGTACAGGGAGTTGTGGGTCAGCCCCAGCATTTT
v_gene: TRBV11-2
abundance: .
d_gene: .
j_gene: TRBJ1-5

CDR3aa: CASSQDPGTSGYEQYF
CDR3nt: TGCGCCAGCAGCCAAGATCCCGGGACTAGCGGTTACGAGCAGTACTTC
v_gene: TRBV4-1
abundance: .
d_gene: TRBD2
j_gene: TRBJ2-7

CDR3aa: CASSIQQSGIYSNQPQHF
CDR3nt: TGTGCCAGTAGTATCCAACAGTCAGGCATATATAGCAATCAGCCCCAGCATTTT
v_gene: TRBV19
abundance: once
d_gene: .
j_gene: TRBJ1-5

CDR3aa: CAWSVSVYTGELFF
CDR3nt: TGTGCCTGGAGTGTATCAGTTTACACCGGGGAGCTGTTTTTT
v_gene: TRBV30
abundance: .
d_gene: .
j_gene: TRBJ2-2

CDR3aa: CASSPKDKYGYTF
CDR3nt: TGTGCCAGCTCACCCAAGGACAAGTATGGCTACACCTTC
v_gene: TRBV18
abundance: .
d_gene: .
j_gene: TRBJ1-2

CDR3aa: CASSAPWGADTQYF
CDR3nt: TGTGCCAGCAGCGCACCTTGGGGGGCAGATACGCAGTATTTT
v_gene: TRBV9
abundance: .
d_gene: .
j_gene: TRBJ2-3

CDR3aa: CASSQKGGDPGEFF
CDR3nt: TGTGCCAGCAGCCAAAAAGGCGGAGACCCCGGGGAGTTCTTC
v_gene: TRBV3-1/TRBV3-2
abundance: once
d_gene: .
j_gene: TRBJ2-1

CDR3aa: CASSLLPSGSGDTQYF
CDR3nt: TGCGCCAGCAGCCTCCTTCCTAGCGGGAGCGGAGATACGCAGTATTTT
v_gene: TRBV5-1
abundance: .
d_gene: TRBD2
j_gene: TRBJ2-3

CDR3aa: CSALTGTSFYF
CDR3nt: TGCAGTGCCCTGACCGGGACTAGCTTTTACTTC
v_gene: TRBV20-1
abundance: .
d_gene: TRBD2
j_gene: TRBJ2-7

CDR3aa: CASSPGQAAQYF
CDR3nt: TGCGCCAGCAGCCCCGGACAGGCCGCCCAGTACTTC
v_gene: TRBV10-1
abundance: .
d_gene: TRBD1
j_gene: TRBJ2-7

CDR3aa: CASSPNQGGPTDTQYF
CDR3nt: TGTGCCAGCAGCCCAAATCAGGGGGGACCCACAGATACGCAGTATTTT
v_gene: TRBV11-1
abundance: .
d_gene: .
j_gene: TRBJ2-3

CDR3aa: CASSRLYRGQGETQYF
CDR3nt: TGTGCCAGCAGCCGACTCTACAGGGGACAAGGAGAGACCCAGTACTTC
v_gene: TRBV27
abundance: .
d_gene: TRBD1
j_gene: TRBJ2-5

CDR3aa: CASSQTGVVDEQYF
CDR3nt: TGCGCCAGCAGCCAAACCGGGGTGGTTGACGAGCAGTACTTC
v_gene: TRBV4-1
abundance: .
d_gene: .
j_gene: TRBJ2-7

CDR3aa: CASSGGQGNEKLFF
CDR3nt: TGTGCCAGCAGCGGGGGGCAGGGTAATGAAAAACTGTTTTTT
v_gene: TRBV9
abundance: few
d_gene: .
j_gene: TRBJ1-4

CDR3aa: CATTTGGVGAFF
CDR3nt: TGTGCCACCACGACAGGGGGCGTGGGAGCTTTCTTT
v_gene: TRBV15
abundance: .
d_gene: TRBD1
j_gene: TRBJ1-1

CDR3aa: CSVENPGLAPTDTQYF
CDR3nt: TGCAGCGTTGAAAACCCGGGACTAGCGCCCACAGATACGCAGTATTTT
v_gene: TRBV29-1
abundance: .
d_gene: TRBD2
j_gene: TRBJ2-3

CDR3aa: CASSSGGGGVDTQYF
CDR3nt: TGTGCCAGCAGCTCAGGGGGCGGGGGAGTAGATACGCAGTATTTT
v_gene: TRBV11-2
abundance: .
d_gene: .
j_gene: TRBJ2-3

CDR3aa: CASGAYEQYF
CDR3nt: TGTGCCAGCGGAGCGTACGAGCAGTACTTC
v_gene: TRBV25-1
abundance: .
d_gene: .
j_gene: TRBJ2-7

CDR3aa: CASSENGQGAGAFF
CDR3nt: TGTGCCAGCAGTGAAAATGGACAGGGGGCGGGGGCTTTCTTT
v_gene: TRBV2
abundance: .
d_gene: TRBD1
j_gene: TRBJ1-1

CDR3aa: CASRAYPGQPYEQYF
CDR3nt: TGTGCCAGCAGAGCCTACCCGGGACAGCCATACGAGCAGTACTTC
v_gene: TRBV2
abundance: .
d_gene: TRBD1
j_gene: TRBJ2-7

CDR3aa: CASSAGNGWVNTEAFF
CDR3nt: TGTGCCAGTAGTGCGGGGAACGGGTGGGTGAACACTGAAGCTTTCTTT
v_gene: TRBV19
abundance: .
d_gene: .
j_gene: TRBJ1-1

CDR3aa: CASSLNPGDTEAFF
CDR3nt: TGTGCCAGCAGCTTGAATCCCGGGGACACTGAAGCTTTCTTT
v_gene: TRBV7-9
abundance: .
d_gene: .
j_gene: TRBJ1-1

CDR3aa: CASSGDRRGYTF
CDR3nt: TGTGCCAGCAGCGGGGACAGGCGTGGCTACACCTTC
v_gene: TRBV9
abundance: .
d_gene: TRBD1
j_gene: TRBJ1-2

CDR3aa: CASRNPTGETYNEQFF
CDR3nt: TGCGCCAGCAGAAACCCGACAGGGGAAACCTACAATGAGCAGTTCTTC
v_gene: TRBV4-1
abundance: .
d_gene: TRBD1
j_gene: TRBJ2-1

CDR3aa: CASSLGTEGNQPQHF
CDR3nt: TGTGCCAGCAGCTTAGGGACGGAGGGGAATCAGCCCCAGCATTTT
v_gene: TRBV13
abundance: once
d_gene: .
j_gene: TRBJ1-5

CDR3aa: CASSSRASGADTQYF
CDR3nt: TGTGCCAGCAGCTCCCGGGCTAGCGGAGCAGATACGCAGTATTTT
v_gene: TRBV11-2
abundance: .
d_gene: TRBD2
j_gene: TRBJ2-3